These 26 T cell receptor beta chains were sequenced from one sample in a study of shared clonotypes between healthy human individuals. TCRdb keeps only in-frame clones here, not all; method: immunoSEQ multiplex PCR. The repertoire includes roughly 2.5 million clones, around nine tenths of them detected once, and under 0.15% sits in the top ten. Sequencing was done on a sample of naive CD4+ T cells sorted from blood. The subset denotes: CD45RA+ positively selected. The receptor set was obtained from a man younger than 30 in good health.

This sequence joins TRBV5-1 and TRBJ1-1; D may be TRBD1 (5 bases). This CDR3 is 13 amino acids long. The V gene lost 1 base and the J gene lost 7 bases, with 11 bases spanning the gap. Germline V gene data show CDR1 as SGHRS and CDR2 as YFSETQ. The CDR3 sequence is CASSLPGTGEAFF. CDR3 DNA: TGCGCCAGCAGCTTGCCGGGGACGGGTGAAGCTTTCTTT.

V usage is TRBV28 and J usage is TRBJ2-1, with 9 bases matching TRBD1. This CDR3 region has 14 residues. The germline V gene has CDR1 MDHEN and CDR2 SYDVKM. With 7 bases clipped from V and 3 bases from J, the junction kept 4 bases outside the gene matches. In DNA form, the CDR3 reads TGTGCCAGCACAAGGACAGGGGACTACAATGAGCAGTTCTTC. This gives the protein CASTRTGDYNEQFF. The variable domain in full, with the rest retrieved from reference TRBV28 and TRBJ2-1, is DVKVTQSSRYLVKRTGEKVFLECVQDMDHENMFWYRQDPGLGLRLIYFSYDVKMKEKGDIPEGYSVSREKKERFSLILESASTNQTSMYLCASTRTGDYNEQFFGPGTRLTVL.

This clone has only one observation. This rearrangement joins TRBV19 to TRBJ2-5, with TRBD2 as a possible D gene (6 bases). Trimming took 4 bases from V and 4 from J, leaving 16 bases between them. CDR3 size: 15 residues. Per the germline V gene, CDR1 is LNHDA and CDR2 is SQIVND (reference sequence). The CDR3 is CASSNQGLGRETQYF. Here the CDR3 DNA reads TGTGCCAGTAGTAACCAGGGACTGGGTCGAGAGACCCAGTACTTC.

This clone was counted once. The V and J genes are TRBV5-6 and TRBJ2-5; the D gene could be TRBD1 or TRBD2 (5 bases each). Trimming removed 2 bases at V and 2 bases at J, with 13 bases between. From germline, CDR1 is SGHDT and CDR2 YYEEEE. The CDR3 loop spans 15 amino acids. The CDR3 bases are TGTGCCAGCAGCTTCTCCGGGACCCTACAAGAGACCCAGTACTTC. This encodes CASSFSGTLQETQYF.

V usage is TRBV30 and J usage is TRBJ1-6; D gene unclear. Trimming cost V 5 bases and J 13 bases, with 15 bases left between them. The germline gives CDR1 GTSNPN, CDR2 SVGIG (reference sequence). The CDR3 sequence is 12 residues long. CDR3 amino acids: CAWSDYISPLHF. DNA for the CDR3: TGTGCCTGGTCAGATTATATTTCGCCCCTCCACTTT.

The chain couples TRBV2 to TRBJ2-2; unclear D gene. Germline V CDR1 and CDR2: SNHLY, FYNNEI. The ends were cut back, 2 bases at V and 7 bases at J, with 14 bases in the middle. The CDR3 is 15 amino acids. This chain's CDR3 is CASSESPGVIGELFF. The CDR3 DNA reads TGTGCCAGCAGTGAATCCCCGGGCGTTATCGGGGAGCTGTTTTTT.

In DNA, the CDR3 is TGTGCCAGCAGCTCCCTGGGGCGCGGCGTCCTAGAGACCCAGTACTTC. Protein: CASSSLGRGVLETQYF. The V call is TRBV5-6, the J call TRBJ2-5; possibly TRBD1 for D (5 bases). The CDR3 runs to 16 residues. The germline CDR1 and CDR2 sequences are SGHDT and YYEEEE. V lost 3 bases to trimming and J lost 4 bases, with 19 bases between them.

This sequence joins TRBV7-9 and TRBJ2-1, with TRBD2 matching over 9 bases. Germline V gene sequence: CDR1 SEHNR, CDR2 FQNEAQ (reference sequence). V shed 4 bases, J shed 1 base, and the junction held 5 bases outside the gene matches. The CDR3 has 16 residues. For the CDR3, the DNA is TGTGCCAGCAGCTCGCGGACTAGCGAGTCCTACAATGAGCAGTTCTTC. It encodes CASSSRTSESYNEQFF.

J is TRBJ2-6 and V is TRBV4-1, with D hard to call. There are 15 residues in the CDR3. CDR1 is MGHRA and CDR2 is YSYEKL in the germline V gene. V was pared by 0 bases and J by 2 bases, with 5 bases between. This CDR3 is CASSQDKTGANVLTF. As DNA, the CDR3 is TGCGCCAGCAGCCAAGACAAGACTGGGGCCAACGTCCTGACTTTC.

In this sample, this clone turned up once. V usage is TRBV10-3 and J usage is TRBJ2-1, with TRBD1 as a possible D gene (6 bases). This CDR3 comprises 14 residues. Germline-derived CDR1 and CDR2 are ENHRY and SYGVKD. V was shortened by 5 bases and J by 4 bases, with 12 bases between the two germline ends. The CDR3 here is CAISPTGEYNEQFF. DNA of the CDR3: TGTGCCATCAGTCCGACAGGAGAATACAATGAGCAGTTCTTC.

The chain couples TRBV7-9 to TRBJ2-7; 7 bases match TRBD1. Germline V gene sequence: CDR1 SEHNR, CDR2 FQNEAQ (reference sequence). The CDR3 has 15 residues. V shed 2 bases and J 5 bases; nucleotides not matched to a gene: 9. For the CDR3, the DNA is TGTGCCAGCAGCTTAATGGGGACAGCAAAAGACGAGCAGTACTTC. This codes for CASSLMGTAKDEQYF. Drawing the rest from reference TRBV7-9 and TRBJ2-7, the complete variable domain is DTGVSQNPRHKITKRGQNVTFRCDPISEHNRLYWYRQTLGQGPEFLTYFQNEAQLEKSRLLSDRFSAERPKGSFSTLEIQRTEQGDSAMYLCASSLMGTAKDEQYFGPGTRLTVT.

The chain carries TRBV15 and TRBJ2-2; D is unresolved. V was cut by 2 bases and J by 7 bases, with 17 bases left in between. This CDR3 comprises 16 residues. Per germline, CDR1 LNHNV and CDR2 YYDKDF (reference sequence). The CDR3 region has the DNA TGTGCCACCAGCAGAATTCTCTACGGCGATAACGGGGAGCTGTTTTTT. Protein sequence: CATSRILYGDNGELFF. Full variable domain (missing parts from reference TRBV15 and TRBJ2-2): DAMVIQNPRYQVTQFGKPVTLSCSQTLNHNVMYWYQQKSSQAPKLLFHYYDKDFNNEADTPDNFQSRRPNTSFCFLDIRSPGLGDTAMYLCATSRILYGDNGELFFGEGSRLTVL.

A note on this clone: The same CDR3 can be traced to other DNA sequences in this sample. The chain combines TRBV29-1 with TRBJ2-3; no reliable D call. V was pared by 5 bases and J by 6 bases, with 9 bases between. This CDR3 is built from 11 residues. Germline assignment: CDR1 SQVTM and CDR2 ANQGSEA. This CDR3 reads CSVPGGDTQYF. The CDR3 DNA follows: TGCAGCGTTCCCGGTGGGGATACGCAGTATTTT.

In this sample, this clone turned up a few times. The J gene is TRBJ1-4, the V gene TRBV6-5, with D unresolved. This CDR3 comprises 13 residues. The V end lost 5 bases, the J end lost 8 bases, and 12 bases lay between the germline ends. Germline V lookup: CDR1 MNHEY, CDR2 SVGAGI. CDR3 DNA: TGTGCCAGCAGTGTGGGGTGGGGAGAAAAACTGTTTTTT. This sequence encodes CASSVGWGEKLFF.

In this sample, this clone turned up once. The CDR3, as DNA: TGTGCCAGTAGCACCGGGAGTTTATACGAGCAGTACTTC. Its protein product is CASSTGSLYEQYF. V usage is TRBV19 and J usage is TRBJ2-7; TRBD2 might be the D (6 bases). Trimming removed 6 bases at V and 4 bases at J, with 13 bases between. This CDR3 has 13 amino acids. From germline, CDR1 is LNHDA and CDR2 SQIVND (reference sequence).

Notes on this clone: Its ends do not fully match the called genes, so a read error is possible. Here the CDR3 DNA reads TGTGCCAGCAGAAGATTACAGGCCGGGGACACTGAGGCTTTCTTT. It codes for CASRRLQAGDTEAFF. This chain joins TRBV6-6 and TRBJ1-1, with TRBD1 as a possible D gene (6 bases). Germline V lookup: CDR1 MNHNY, CDR2 SVGAGI (reference sequence). The CDR3 covers 15 residues.

This clone was observed a single time. The chain employs TRBV9 and TRBJ2-6; TRBD2 agrees at 11 bases. CDR3 size: 18 residues. In germline, CDR1 is SGDLS, CDR2 YYNGEE. V lost 2 bases, J lost 0 bases, and 4 bases stayed unmatched. The CDR3 DNA sequence: TGTGCCAGCAGCGTTCTAGCGGGAGGCCCCTCTGGGGCCAACGTCCTGACTTTC. Amino acids: CASSVLAGGPSGANVLTF.

This clone was detected once. A junction end diverges from the germline sequence, so it may reflect a read error. The chain carries TRBV18 and TRBJ2-2, with D unresolved. CDR3 length: 14 residues. CDR1 and CDR2 from the germline V gene are KGHSH and LQKENI. The CDR3 protein is CASSPSSNSGELFF. Here the CDR3 DNA reads TGTGCCAGCTCACCAAGTAGTAACAGCGGGGAGCTGTTTTTT. Full variable domain (missing parts from reference TRBV18 and TRBJ2-2): NAGVMQNPRHLVRRRGQEARLRCSPMKGHSHVYWYRQLPEEGLKFMVYLQKENIIDESGMPKERFSAEFPKEGPSILRIQQVVRGDSAAYFCASSPSSNSGELFFGEGSRLTVL.

The chain employs TRBV7-2 and TRBJ2-1, with 11 bases fitting TRBD2. Trimming took 5 bases from V and 7 from J; bases not matched to a gene: 7. CDR3 length: 15 residues. Germline CDR1 and CDR2: SGHTA and FQGNSA. CDR3 sequence reads: CASSRRLAGYNEQFF. As DNA, the CDR3 is TGTGCCAGCAGCCGACGACTAGCGGGATATAATGAGCAGTTCTTC.

A single count supports this clone. V is TRBV18 and J is TRBJ2-1, with TRBD2 identical over 8 bases. V shed 3 bases and J 3 bases; nucleotides not matched to a gene: 4. Looked up from germline, CDR1 is KGHSH and CDR2 is LQKENI. The CDR3 spans 15 residues. The DNA for the CDR3 is TGTGCCAGCTCACCCCCGCGGGGGGTCTACAATGAGCAGTTCTTC. Encoded protein: CASSPPRGVYNEQFF.

As to this clone: Other DNA sequences in this sample translate to the same CDR3. The chain combines TRBV28 with TRBJ1-4, with unresolved D. Trimming cost V 6 bases and J 0 bases, with 8 bases left between them. Germline-derived CDR1 and CDR2 are MDHEN and SYDVKM. The CDR3 totals 14 residues. The CDR3 here is CASSLGATNEKLFF. The CDR3, as DNA: TGTGCCAGCAGCTTGGGCGCAACTAATGAAAAACTGTTTTTT.

CDR3 sequence reads: CASSLAGLAGGIGDTQYF. The DNA of the CDR3 is TGCGCCAGCAGCTTGGCGGGACTAGCGGGGGGTATAGGAGATACGCAGTATTTT. The chain links TRBV5-1 to TRBJ2-3; 15 bases are a match to TRBD2. V lost 0 bases to trimming and J lost 5 bases; unmatched junction nucleotides: 7. This CDR3 spans 18 amino acids. Germline values: CDR1 SGHRS, CDR2 YFSETQ.

The CDR3 DNA follows: TGTGCCAGCAGGAAGGGGGAAAAACTGTTTTTT. Translation: CASRKGEKLFF. The J gene is TRBJ1-4, the V gene TRBV2; D may be TRBD1 (5 bases). Trimming took 6 bases from V and 8 from J, leaving 7 bases between them. The CDR3 contains 11 residues. The germline CDR1 and CDR2 sequences are SNHLY and FYNNEI.

The chain joins TRBV5-6 to TRBJ2-3; tentative D call: TRBD2 (7 bases). Trimming left V 2 bases short and J 6 bases short, with 13 bases between. This CDR3 spans 14 amino acids. The germline gives CDR1 SGHDT, CDR2 YYEEEE. CDR3 DNA: TGTGCCAGCAGCTTAGTCGCGGGGGCCGATACGCAGTATTTT. It codes for CASSLVAGADTQYF.

The chain employs TRBV29-1 and TRBJ1-2; 7 nucleotides line up with TRBD1. J was trimmed by 5 bases and V by 1 base; bases with no gene match: 4. The CDR3 contains 13 residues. The V gene's germline CDR1 is SQVTM and CDR2 ANQGSEA. The CDR3 bases are TGCAGCGTTGAAGCACAGGGGAATTATGGCTACACCTTC. It yields the protein CSVEAQGNYGYTF.

The chain has TRBV7-2 and TRBJ2-7, with a tentative D call TRBD2 (5 bases). This CDR3 comprises 15 residues. Germline V gene sequence: CDR1 SGHTA, CDR2 FQGNSA. Trimming left V 4 bases short and J 2 bases short, with 15 bases between. CDR3 nucleotides: TGTGCCAGCAGCTCCACCGGGATACTTCCCTACGAGCAGTACTTC. This sequence encodes CASSSTGILPYEQYF. Looking up the rest from reference TRBV7-2 and TRBJ2-7 gives the full variable domain: GAGVSQSPSNKVTEKGKDVELRCDPISGHTALYWYRQSLGQGLEFLIYFQGNSAPDKSGLPSDRFSAERTGGSVSTLTIQRTQQEDSAVYLCASSSTGILPYEQYFGPGTRLTVT.